The 12 T cell receptor beta chains listed next were all sequenced from one sample in a study of breast tumors, draining lymph nodes, adjacent tissues. TCRdb re-called the multiplex PCR reads with MiXCR, one entry per CDR3 protein. The sample contains approximately 40,000 distinct CDR3 sequences, 35% to 45% of which appear only once. The sequencing sample was made of breast tumor tissue. The receptor source for this set is a female donor with breast cancer. Some clones in this sample may be carry-over from other donors' samples.

This clonotype was seen ten or more times. The chain recombines TRBV6-5 with TRBJ2-3; 10 bases fit TRBD2. Germline assignment: CDR1 MNHEY and CDR2 SVGAGI. Trimming removed 6 bases from V and 4 bases from J; junction bases left unmatched: 4. This CDR3 comprises 14 residues. The CDR3 spells CASRNLAGADTQYF. The CDR3 DNA sequence: TGTGCCAGCAGGAACCTAGCGGGGGCAGATACGCAGTATTTT.

This clonotype was recorded at least ten times. The V and J genes are TRBV7-8 and TRBJ2-1, with TRBD2 identical over 7 bases. This CDR3 region has 16 residues. Losses at the gene ends were 7 bases for V and 7 bases for J; bases not matched to a gene: 16. Per the germline V gene, CDR1 is SGHVS and CDR2 is FQNEAQ. The chain's CDR3 is CASTSSGAGARNEQFF. The CDR3 nucleotides are TGTGCCAGCACCTCTAGTGGGGCGGGAGCCCGGAATGAGCAGTTCTTC.

Many counts were recorded for this clonotype. The chain combines TRBV7-2 with TRBJ2-3, with unresolved D. V dropped 3 bases and J dropped 6 bases, with 10 bases sitting between them. CDR1 SGHTA and CDR2 FQGNSA come from the germline V gene. CDR3 size: 13 residues. CDR3 bases: TGTGCCAGCAGCTTCCCGGGTAGGGATACGCAGTATTTT. Translation gives CASSFPGRDTQYF.

This clonotype has ten or more counts. CDR3 in amino acids: CASQGLISSTDTQYF. The CDR3 DNA is TGTGCCAGCCAGGGACTGATTTCTAGCACAGATACGCAGTATTTT. This chain joins TRBV2 and TRBJ2-3, with D maybe TRBD2 (6 bases). The CDR3 loop spans 15 amino acids. With 8 bases removed from V and 0 bases from J, the gap between germline ends came to 15 bases. The germline V gene encodes CDR1 SNHLY and CDR2 FYNNEI.

The V and J genes are TRBV6-5 and TRBJ2-7; 7 bases are shared with TRBD2. Per the germline V gene, CDR1 is MNHEY and CDR2 is SVGAGI. V trimming: 7 bases; J trimming: 6 bases; junction bases outside the gene matches: 18. The CDR3 is made up of 16 amino acids. CDR3 protein: CASTAELVGGRGEQYF. The CDR3 nucleotides are TGTGCCAGCACCGCCGAACTAGTGGGAGGGCGCGGCGAGCAGTACTTC.

V usage is TRBV7-3 and J usage is TRBJ2-1; 12 positions match TRBD1. V shed 5 bases and J 7 bases; nucleotides not matched to a gene: 9. CDR3 length: 16 amino acids. The germline CDR1 and CDR2 sequences are SGHTA and FQGTGA. The CDR3 protein is CASSAWGTGGGNEQFF. In DNA form, the CDR3 reads TGTGCCAGCAGCGCGTGGGGGACAGGGGGCGGGAATGAGCAGTTCTTC.

This clonotype was counted once. This could be a read error, since a much larger clone is one nucleotide away. J is TRBJ1-2 and V is TRBV3-1, with 7 bases matching TRBD1. The CDR3 length is 14 residues. The germline V gene has CDR1 LGHDT and CDR2 YNNKEL (reference sequence). Here the CDR3 reads CVSSQGRAGGGYTF. CDR3 DNA sequence: TGTGTCAGCAGCCAAGGAAGGGCAGGGGGGGGCTACACCTTC.

The chain joins TRBV19 to TRBJ2-4; TRBD2 agrees at 7 bases. Trimming cost V 3 bases and J 8 bases; bases outside gene matches: 7. From germline, CDR1 is LNHDA and CDR2 SQIVND (reference sequence). The CDR3 contains 14 residues. The CDR3 here is CASSIRGRVDIQYF. In DNA form, the CDR3 reads TGTGCCAGTAGTATCCGTGGGAGGGTGGACATTCAGTACTTC. Full variable domain (outside the CDR3, taken from reference TRBV19 and TRBJ2-4): DGGITQSPKYLFRKEGQNVTLSCEQNLNHDAMYWYRQDPGQGLRLIYYSQIVNDFQKGDIAEGYSVSREKKESFPLTVTSAQKNPTAFYLCASSIRGRVDIQYFGAGTRLSVL.

Worth noting for this clonotype: A read error may produce the germline difference seen at one junction end. The V and J genes are TRBV6-6 and TRBJ2-2; the match to TRBD2 covers 8 bases. The germline gives CDR1 MNHNY, CDR2 SVGAGI (reference sequence). This CDR3 is 15 amino acids long. Here the CDR3 reads CACTPAGANTGELLF. CDR3 bases: TGTGCCTGCACCCCAGCGGGAGCGAACACCGGGGAGCTGCTTTTT.

This clonotype was detected many times. This chain links TRBV13 with TRBJ2-1; D gene ambiguous. Deletions cut 6 bases from V and 4 bases from J, with 13 bases between. The CDR3 runs 14 residues. CDR1 PRHDT and CDR2 FYEKMQ come from the germline V gene (reference sequence). The DNA of the CDR3 is TGTGCCAGCAGGAGGCTAGTGGGGTACAATGAGCAGTTCTTC. This sequence encodes CASRRLVGYNEQFF.

As to this clonotype: A much larger clone lies a single base off, so this may be a read error. The chain employs TRBV5-1 and TRBJ2-1; D is unclear. V was pared by 4 bases and J by 0 bases, with 11 bases between. The CDR3 is 15 residues long. Germline V CDR1 and CDR2: SGHRS, YFSETQ. CDR3 region: CASSPDGSSYNEQFF. Here the CDR3 DNA reads TGCGCCAGCAGCCCAGACGGCAGCTCCTACAATGAGCAGTTCTTC. Full variable domain (rest looked up from reference TRBV5-1 and TRBJ2-1): KAGVTQTPRYLIKTRGQQVTLSCSPISGHRSVSWYQQTPGQGLQFLFEYFSETQRNKGNFPGRFSGRQFSNSRSEMNVSTLELGDSALYLCASSPDGSSYNEQFFGPGTRLTVL.

By sample fraction, this clonotype is large. The chain is built from TRBV19 and TRBJ1-2, with D possibly being TRBD1 (6 bases). From germline, CDR1 is LNHDA and CDR2 SQIVND (reference sequence). The CDR3 contains 16 residues. Trimming removed 1 base from V and 2 bases from J, with 14 bases in between. The CDR3 loop is CASSIGLGAKNYGYTF. The CDR3 DNA sequence: TGTGCCAGTAGTATAGGGTTGGGGGCGAAGAACTATGGCTACACCTTC.